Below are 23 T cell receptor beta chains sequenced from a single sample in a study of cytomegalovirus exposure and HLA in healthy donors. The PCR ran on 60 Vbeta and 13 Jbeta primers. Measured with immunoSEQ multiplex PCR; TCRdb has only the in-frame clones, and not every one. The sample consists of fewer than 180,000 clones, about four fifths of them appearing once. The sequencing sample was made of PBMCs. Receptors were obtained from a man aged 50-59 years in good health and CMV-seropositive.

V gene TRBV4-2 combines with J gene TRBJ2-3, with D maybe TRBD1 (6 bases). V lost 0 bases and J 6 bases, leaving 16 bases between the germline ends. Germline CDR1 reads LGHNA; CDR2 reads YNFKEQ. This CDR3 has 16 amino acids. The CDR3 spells CASSQDPPTGMDTQYF. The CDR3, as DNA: TGTGCCAGCAGCCAAGATCCTCCTACAGGGATGGATACGCAGTATTTT.

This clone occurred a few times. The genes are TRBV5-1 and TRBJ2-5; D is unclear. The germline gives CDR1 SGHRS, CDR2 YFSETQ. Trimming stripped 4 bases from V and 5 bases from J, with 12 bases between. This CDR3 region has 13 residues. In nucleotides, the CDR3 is TGCGCCAGCAGCCCTGAGGTTAGGGAGACCCAGTACTTC. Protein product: CASSPEVRETQYF.

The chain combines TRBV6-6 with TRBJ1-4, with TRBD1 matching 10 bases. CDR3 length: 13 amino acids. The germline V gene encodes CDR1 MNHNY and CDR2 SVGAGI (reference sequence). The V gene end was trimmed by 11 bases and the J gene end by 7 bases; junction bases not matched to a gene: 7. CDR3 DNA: TGTGCCGGGACGACAGGGGGCGGTGAAAAACTGTTTTTT. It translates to CAGTTGGGEKLFF.

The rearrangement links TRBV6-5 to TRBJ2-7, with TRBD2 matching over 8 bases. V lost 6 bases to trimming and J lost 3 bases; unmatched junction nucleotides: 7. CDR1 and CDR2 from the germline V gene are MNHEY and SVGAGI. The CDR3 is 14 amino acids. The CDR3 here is CASRRREELYEQYF. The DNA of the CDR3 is TGTGCCAGCAGGCGGCGGGAGGAGCTCTACGAGCAGTACTTC.

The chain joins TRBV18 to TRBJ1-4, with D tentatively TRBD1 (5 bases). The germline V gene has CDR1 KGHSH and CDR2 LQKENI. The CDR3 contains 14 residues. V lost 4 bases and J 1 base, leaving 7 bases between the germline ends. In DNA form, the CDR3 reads TGTGCCAGCTCACGCGGGGGAACTAATGAAAAACTGTTTTTT. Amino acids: CASSRGGTNEKLFF.

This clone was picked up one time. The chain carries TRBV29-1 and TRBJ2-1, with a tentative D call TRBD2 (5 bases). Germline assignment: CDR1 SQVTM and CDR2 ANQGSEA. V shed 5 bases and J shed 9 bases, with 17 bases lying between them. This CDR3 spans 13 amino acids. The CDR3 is CSVQTGKLTEQFF. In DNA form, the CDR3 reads TGCAGCGTTCAAACCGGGAAACTGACTGAGCAGTTCTTC.

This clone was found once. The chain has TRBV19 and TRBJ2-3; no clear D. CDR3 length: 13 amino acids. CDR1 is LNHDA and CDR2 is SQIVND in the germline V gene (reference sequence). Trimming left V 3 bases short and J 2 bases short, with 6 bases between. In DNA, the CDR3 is TGTGCCAGTAGTATCGGAGCCACAGATACGCAGTATTTT. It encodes CASSIGATDTQYF.

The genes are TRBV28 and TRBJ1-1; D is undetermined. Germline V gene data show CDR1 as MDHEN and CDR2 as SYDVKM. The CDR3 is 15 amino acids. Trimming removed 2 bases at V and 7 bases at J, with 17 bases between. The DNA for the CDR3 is TGTGCCAGCAGTTTAGCGATTGACGGCCGGGGTGAAGCTTTCTTT. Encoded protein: CASSLAIDGRGEAFF.

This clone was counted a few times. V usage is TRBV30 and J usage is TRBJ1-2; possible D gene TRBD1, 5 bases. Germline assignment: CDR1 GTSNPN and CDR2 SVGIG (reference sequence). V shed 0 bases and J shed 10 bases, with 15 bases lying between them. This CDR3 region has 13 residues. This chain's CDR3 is CAWSVGREGYYTF. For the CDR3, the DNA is TGTGCCTGGAGTGTGGGCAGGGAGGGTTACTACACCTTC.

The DNA of the CDR3 is TGCGCCAGCAGCCTAACCGGGACAGGGGGAACGTGGTACGAGCAGTACTTC. Its protein product is CASSLTGTGGTWYEQYF. This chain links TRBV5-1 with TRBJ2-7, with 11 bases fitting TRBD1. Per germline, CDR1 SGHRS and CDR2 YFSETQ. The CDR3 sequence is 17 residues long. The V and J ends lost 4 bases and 4 bases, in that order; junction bases with no gene match: 13.

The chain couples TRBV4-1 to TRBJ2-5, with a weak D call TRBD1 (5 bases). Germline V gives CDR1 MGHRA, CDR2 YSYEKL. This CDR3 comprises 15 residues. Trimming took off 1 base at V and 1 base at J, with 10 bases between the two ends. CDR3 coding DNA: TGCGCCAGCAGCCAAGGCCCGACAGTCCAAGAGACCCAGTACTTC. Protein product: CASSQGPTVQETQYF.

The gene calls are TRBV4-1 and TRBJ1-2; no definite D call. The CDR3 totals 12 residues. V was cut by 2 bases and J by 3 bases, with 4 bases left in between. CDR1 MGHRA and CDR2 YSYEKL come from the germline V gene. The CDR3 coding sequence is TGCGCCAGCAGCCAAAGAGACTATGGCTACACCTTC. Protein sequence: CASSQRDYGYTF.

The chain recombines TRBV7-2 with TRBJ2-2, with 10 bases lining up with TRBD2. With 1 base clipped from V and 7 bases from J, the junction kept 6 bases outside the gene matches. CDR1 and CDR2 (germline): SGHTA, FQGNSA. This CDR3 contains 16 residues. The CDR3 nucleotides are TGTGCCAGCAGCTTAGGTTTACTAGCGGGAAACGGGGAGCTGTTTTTT. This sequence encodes CASSLGLLAGNGELFF.

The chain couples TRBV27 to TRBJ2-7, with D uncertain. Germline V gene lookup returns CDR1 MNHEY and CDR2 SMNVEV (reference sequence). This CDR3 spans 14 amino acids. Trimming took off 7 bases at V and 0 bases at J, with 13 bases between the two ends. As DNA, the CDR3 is TGTGCCAGCACTCTCACGCCAGGCTCCTACGAGCAGTACTTC. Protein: CASTLTPGSYEQYF.

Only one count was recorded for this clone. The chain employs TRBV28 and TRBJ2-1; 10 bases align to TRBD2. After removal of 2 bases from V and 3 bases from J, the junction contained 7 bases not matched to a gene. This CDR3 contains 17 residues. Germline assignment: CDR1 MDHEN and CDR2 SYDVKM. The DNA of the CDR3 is TGTGCCAGCAGTTTACAGAGACTAGCGGGCAACTACAATGAGCAGTTCTTC. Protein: CASSLQRLAGNYNEQFF.

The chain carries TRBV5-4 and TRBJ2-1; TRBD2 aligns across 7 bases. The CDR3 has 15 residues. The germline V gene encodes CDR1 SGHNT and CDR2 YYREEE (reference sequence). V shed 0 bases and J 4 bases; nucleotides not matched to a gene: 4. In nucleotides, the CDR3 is TGTGCCAGCAGCTTGGAACTAGCGATATACAATGAGCAGTTCTTC. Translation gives CASSLELAIYNEQFF.

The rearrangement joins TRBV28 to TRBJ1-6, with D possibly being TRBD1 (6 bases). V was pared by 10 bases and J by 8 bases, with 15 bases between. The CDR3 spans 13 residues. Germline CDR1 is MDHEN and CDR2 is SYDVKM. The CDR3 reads CAISDSNYSPLHF. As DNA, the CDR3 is TGTGCCATCTCGGACAGTAATTATTCACCCCTCCACTTT.

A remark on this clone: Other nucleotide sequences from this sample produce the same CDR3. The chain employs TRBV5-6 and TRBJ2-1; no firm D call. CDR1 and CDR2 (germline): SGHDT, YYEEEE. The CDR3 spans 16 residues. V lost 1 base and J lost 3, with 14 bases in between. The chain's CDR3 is CASSLPERSFYNEQFF. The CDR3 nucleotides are TGTGCCAGCAGCTTGCCTGAGCGATCTTTCTACAATGAGCAGTTCTTC.

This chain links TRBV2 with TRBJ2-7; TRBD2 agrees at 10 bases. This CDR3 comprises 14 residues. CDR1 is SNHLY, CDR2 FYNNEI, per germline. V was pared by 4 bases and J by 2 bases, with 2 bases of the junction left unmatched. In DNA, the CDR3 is TGTGCCAGCAGTGGGACTAGCGGAGCCTACGAGCAGTACTTC. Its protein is CASSGTSGAYEQYF.

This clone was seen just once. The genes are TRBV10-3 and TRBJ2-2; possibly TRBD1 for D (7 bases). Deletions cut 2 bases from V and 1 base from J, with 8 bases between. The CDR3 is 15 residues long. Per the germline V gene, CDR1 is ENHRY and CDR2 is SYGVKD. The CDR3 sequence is CAISEQGGNTGELFF. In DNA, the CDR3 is TGTGCCATCAGTGAGCAGGGGGGGAACACCGGGGAGCTGTTTTTT.

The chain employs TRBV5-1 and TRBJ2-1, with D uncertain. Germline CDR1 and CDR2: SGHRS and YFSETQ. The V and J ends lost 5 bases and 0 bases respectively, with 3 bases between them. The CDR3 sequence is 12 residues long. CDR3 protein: CASRSSYNEQFF. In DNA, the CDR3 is TGCGCCAGCAGGAGCTCCTACAATGAGCAGTTCTTC.

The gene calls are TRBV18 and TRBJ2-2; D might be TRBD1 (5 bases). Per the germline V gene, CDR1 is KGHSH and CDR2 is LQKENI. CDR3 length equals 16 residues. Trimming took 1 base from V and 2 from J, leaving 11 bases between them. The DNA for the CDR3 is TGTGCCAGCTCACCACTCCGAAGGGGTAACACCGGGGAGCTGTTTTTT. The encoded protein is CASSPLRRGNTGELFF.

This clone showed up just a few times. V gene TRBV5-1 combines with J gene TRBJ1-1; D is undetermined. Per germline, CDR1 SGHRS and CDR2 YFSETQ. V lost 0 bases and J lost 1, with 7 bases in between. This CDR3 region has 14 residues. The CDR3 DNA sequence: TGCGCCAGCAGCTTGGACGGGTCGAACACTGAAGCTTTCTTT. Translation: CASSLDGSNTEAFF. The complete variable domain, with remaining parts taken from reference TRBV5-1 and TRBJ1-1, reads KAGVTQTPRYLIKTRGQQVTLSCSPISGHRSVSWYQQTPGQGLQFLFEYFSETQRNKGNFPGRFSGRQFSNSRSEMNVSTLELGDSALYLCASSLDGSNTEAFFGQGTRLTVV.